The clone carrying this TCR beta chain turned up a few times. This CDR3 has 16 residues. Trimming removed 3 bases from V and 0 bases from J, with 9 bases in between. CDR1 is SGHVS, CDR2 FNYEAQ, per germline. The sample originates from a study of early T cells in non-severe SARS-CoV-2 infection. Individually, cDNA molecules had unique molecular identifiers attached to them. Using its own MiXCR run on the 5' RACE reads, TCRdb lists one record per CDR3 protein. The data show about 83,000 distinct CDR3 sequences, with more than 9% seen just once and over 7% held by the top ten. The sequence was collected from an adult who was a healthcare worker with PCR-confirmed SARS-CoV-2 infection or an uninfected control (not recorded which). The chain combines TRBV7-6 with TRBJ2-6, with a possible D match to TRBD1 (6 bases). The source material was whole blood, sampled at baseline. The CDR3: CASSFPRGSGANVLTF. CDR3 bases: TGTGCCAGCAGCTTCCCCAGGGGCTCTGGGGCCAACGTCCTGACTTTC.